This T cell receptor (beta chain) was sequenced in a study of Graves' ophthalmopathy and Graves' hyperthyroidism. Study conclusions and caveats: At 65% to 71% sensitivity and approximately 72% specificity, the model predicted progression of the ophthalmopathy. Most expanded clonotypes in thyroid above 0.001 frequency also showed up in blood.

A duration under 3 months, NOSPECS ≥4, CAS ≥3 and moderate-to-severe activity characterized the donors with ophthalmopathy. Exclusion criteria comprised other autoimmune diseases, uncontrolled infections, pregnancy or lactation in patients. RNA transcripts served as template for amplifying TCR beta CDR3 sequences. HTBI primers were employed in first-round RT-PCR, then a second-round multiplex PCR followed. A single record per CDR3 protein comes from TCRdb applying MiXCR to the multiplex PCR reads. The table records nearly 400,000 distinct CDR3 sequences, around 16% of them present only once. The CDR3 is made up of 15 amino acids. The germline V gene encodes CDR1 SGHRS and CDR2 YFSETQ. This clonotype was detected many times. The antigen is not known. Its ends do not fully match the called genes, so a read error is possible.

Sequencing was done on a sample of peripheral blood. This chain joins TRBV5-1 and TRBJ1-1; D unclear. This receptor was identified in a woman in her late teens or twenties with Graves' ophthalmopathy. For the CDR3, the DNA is TGCACCAGCAGCTTGGCGGGCACGGTGAACACTGAAGCTTTCTTT. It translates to CTSSLAGTVNTEAFF.